The 21 T cell receptor beta chains presented below share a single source sample, sequenced in a study of cytomegalovirus exposure and HLA in healthy donors. Profiled with immunoSEQ multiplex PCR; TCRdb holds only in-frame clones, not every one. The sample has about 130,000 clones; approximately 90% are singletons. The sample consisted of PBMCs. These receptors were obtained from a woman in her thirties in good health and CMV-seropositive.

The chain links TRBV19 to TRBJ1-1; the D is unclear. The CDR3 extends over 12 amino acids. Trimming cost V 8 bases and J 5 bases, with 12 bases left between them. Per germline, CDR1 LNHDA and CDR2 SQIVND (reference sequence). The CDR3 region has the DNA TGTGCCAGTGGGATAGGGCGGACTGAAGCTTTCTTT. Its translation is CASGIGRTEAFF. Full variable domain (remainder filled in from reference TRBV19 and TRBJ1-1): DGGITQSPKYLFRKEGQNVTLSCEQNLNHDAMYWYRQDPGQGLRLIYYSQIVNDFQKGDIAEGYSVSREKKESFPLTVTSAQKNPTAFYLCASGIGRTEAFFGQGTRLTVV.

V usage is TRBV10-3 and J usage is TRBJ2-7, with 7 bases identical to TRBD1. Trimming took 5 bases from V and 5 from J; bases not matched to a gene: 6. The germline V gene has CDR1 ENHRY and CDR2 SYGVKD. The length of the CDR3 is 13 residues. The CDR3 loop is CAISPDRADEQYF. Written as DNA, the CDR3 is TGTGCCATCAGTCCTGACAGGGCGGACGAGCAGTACTTC.

The chain has TRBV7-9 and TRBJ2-3; TRBD1 might be the D (5 bases). The germline V and J ends were trimmed by 3 bases and 2 bases, with 15 bases remaining between them. CDR1 is SEHNR and CDR2 is FQNEAQ in the germline V gene (reference sequence). The CDR3 covers 16 residues. The CDR3 nucleotides are TGTGCCAGCAGCTTCCCCAGGGCTGCCTACACAGATACGCAGTATTTT. It translates to CASSFPRAAYTDTQYF.

The chain employs TRBV7-9 and TRBJ2-7; TRBD2 matches 7 bases. The CDR3 runs to 16 residues. The junction had 10 bases not matched to a gene; V was cut back by 3 bases and J by 2 bases. Germline loops: CDR1 SEHNR, CDR2 FQNEAQ (reference sequence). CDR3: CASSLVGRELTYEQYF. CDR3 DNA sequence: TGTGCCAGCAGCTTGGTCGGGCGGGAGTTAACCTACGAGCAGTACTTC.

This rearrangement joins TRBV27 to TRBJ2-7; 8 bases fit TRBD2. Germline V gives CDR1 MNHEY, CDR2 SMNVEV (reference sequence). CDR3 length equals 15 residues. V lost 2 bases, J lost 6 bases, and 9 bases stayed unmatched. CDR3: CASSLIAGGTSEQYF. Written as DNA, the CDR3 is TGTGCCAGCAGTTTAATCGCGGGGGGAACCTCCGAGCAGTACTTC.

The V call is TRBV7-9, the J call TRBJ2-1; 10 bases agree with TRBD2. The J segment lost 3 bases and the V segment lost 5 bases, leaving 4 bases of the junction unmatched. This CDR3 contains 15 residues. Germline V gives CDR1 SEHNR, CDR2 FQNEAQ (reference sequence). The CDR3 spells CASSPVAGGYNEQFF. CDR3 bases: TGTGCCAGCAGCCCCGTAGCGGGAGGCTACAATGAGCAGTTCTTC.

V gene TRBV6-5 combines with J gene TRBJ2-3, with TRBD1 as a possible D gene (6 bases). The CDR3 is made up of 13 amino acids. CDR1 and CDR2 (germline): MNHEY, SVGAGI. Trimming cost V 5 bases and J 10 bases, with 16 bases left between them. The CDR3 here is CASSGRQAQAQYF. The DNA of the CDR3 is TGTGCCAGCAGTGGACGACAGGCTCAAGCGCAGTATTTT.

In DNA form, the CDR3 reads TGTGCCAGCAGAGGATCACAGGGACGTAACTATGGCTACACCTTC. This codes for CASRGSQGRNYGYTF. The chain is built from TRBV2 and TRBJ1-2, with D possibly matching TRBD1 (6 bases). This CDR3 has 15 residues. Germline CDR1 SNHLY, CDR2 FYNNEI. Trimming stripped 6 bases from V and 1 base from J, with 15 bases between. Drawing the rest from reference TRBV2 and TRBJ1-2, the complete variable domain is EPEVTQTPSHQVTQMGQEVILRCVPISNHLYFYWYRQILGQKVEFLVSFYNNEISEKSEIFDDQFSVERPDGSNFTLKIRSTKLEDSAMYFCASRGSQGRNYGYTFGSGTRLTVV.

This clone occurred once. The gene calls are TRBV28 and TRBJ2-7, with D tentatively TRBD1 (6 bases). V gave up 6 bases and J gave up 5 bases, with 17 bases separating them. Germline assignment: CDR1 MDHEN and CDR2 SYDVKM. CDR3 length: 14 amino acids. CDR3 in amino acids: CASSMSVGAHEQYF. The CDR3 DNA sequence: TGTGCCAGCAGCATGTCGGTGGGGGCCCACGAGCAGTACTTC.

This clone was counted once. The rearrangement joins TRBV11-2 to TRBJ2-7; no firm D call. The CDR3 loop spans 15 amino acids. The germline V gene has CDR1 SGHAT and CDR2 FQNNGV. With 1 base removed from V and 3 bases from J, the gap between germline ends came to 13 bases. This CDR3 reads CASSLGLGYFYEQYF. CDR3 nucleotide sequence: TGTGCCAGCAGCTTAGGTCTGGGCTACTTCTACGAGCAGTACTTC.

The CDR3 DNA sequence: TGTGCCAGCAGTGAAAGGAGGTCCGGCGGGGGCACAGATACGCAGTATTTT. This sequence encodes CASSERRSGGGTDTQYF. The gene calls are TRBV6-4 and TRBJ2-3; D may be TRBD2 (6 bases). The CDR3 is 17 residues long. Germline V CDR1 and CDR2: MRHNA, SNTAGT. Trimming pared 3 bases from V and 1 base from J, leaving 17 bases between.

This chain links TRBV2 with TRBJ2-3, with D hard to call. The V gene's germline CDR1 is SNHLY and CDR2 FYNNEI. Trimming left V 3 bases short and J 7 bases short, with 14 bases between. This CDR3 is 14 amino acids long. The CDR3 DNA reads as TGTGCCAGCAGTGATGGCCACCTTTCCTATACGCAGTATTTT. This sequence encodes CASSDGHLSYTQYF.

J is TRBJ2-7 and V is TRBV5-6; 7 nucleotides agree with TRBD2. Germline V gives CDR1 SGHDT, CDR2 YYEEEE. This CDR3 region has 15 residues. With V trimmed by 5 bases and J by 0 bases, 8 bases remained unmatched. For the CDR3, the DNA is TGTGCCAGCAGTGCCTTTGCGGGAGTCTCCTACGAGCAGTACTTC. Protein sequence: CASSAFAGVSYEQYF.

This clone showed up just a few times. The chain couples TRBV5-1 to TRBJ1-4; the D gene is possibly TRBD1 (6 bases). CDR1 SGHRS and CDR2 YFSETQ come from the germline V gene. The CDR3 length is 17 residues. V was shortened by 0 bases and J by 0 bases, with 12 bases between the two germline ends. DNA for the CDR3: TGCGCCAGCAGCTTGGATAGCAGGGGATCAACTAATGAAAAACTGTTTTTT. This codes for CASSLDSRGSTNEKLFF.

This rearrangement joins TRBV27 to TRBJ2-7; maybe TRBD1 (6 bases). CDR1 is MNHEY and CDR2 is SMNVEV in the germline V gene (reference sequence). This CDR3 region has 12 residues. V was shortened by 8 bases and J by 2 bases, with 10 bases between the two germline ends. The CDR3 sequence is CASGWTAYEQYF. The CDR3 DNA reads TGTGCCAGCGGGTGGACAGCCTACGAGCAGTACTTC.

The J gene is TRBJ1-4, the V gene TRBV4-1, with 11 bases fitting TRBD1. V gave up 4 bases and J gave up 7 bases; unmatched junction bases: 2. Germline lookup yields CDR1 MGHRA and CDR2 YSYEKL. The length of the CDR3 is 14 residues. CDR3 protein: CASSRGQGVEKLFF. The DNA for the CDR3 is TGCGCCAGCAGCCGGGGACAGGGGGTTGAAAAACTGTTTTTT.

V and J are TRBV5-4 and TRBJ2-5; no firm D call. The CDR3 covers 11 residues. Deletions cut 4 bases from V and 5 bases from J, with 6 bases between. Germline lookup yields CDR1 SGHNT and CDR2 YYREEE (reference sequence). CDR3 sequence (DNA): TGTGCCAGCAGCGGTGAGGAGACCCAGTACTTC. Translation: CASSGEETQYF. The variable domain in full, with the rest retrieved from reference TRBV5-4 and TRBJ2-5, is ETGVTQSPTHLIKTRGQQVTLRCSSQSGHNTVSWYQQALGQGPQFIFQYYREEENGRGNFPPRFSGLQFPNYSSELNVNALELDDSALYLCASSGEETQYFGPGTRLLVL.

V and J are TRBV27 and TRBJ1-1; 8 bases line up with TRBD1. The CDR3 has 13 amino acids. CDR1 is MNHEY and CDR2 is SMNVEV in the germline V gene (reference sequence). J gave up 9 bases and V 5 bases, and 8 bases lay outside the gene matches. The chain's CDR3 is CASSLLDRAQAFF. The CDR3 DNA is TGTGCCAGCAGTCTTTTGGACAGGGCCCAAGCTTTCTTT.

The chain joins TRBV2 to TRBJ1-2; TRBD1 matches at 9 bases. Germline lookup yields CDR1 SNHLY and CDR2 FYNNEI. The length of the CDR3 is 17 residues. Trimming took 2 bases from V and 8 from J; bases not matched to a gene: 15. The CDR3 nucleotides are TGTGCCAGCAGTGAAACGAAGCGGGACAGGGTATTAAGGGGCTACACCTTC. Amino acids: CASSETKRDRVLRGYTF.

This rearrangement joins TRBV19 to TRBJ1-2, with D unclear. The germline V gene encodes CDR1 LNHDA and CDR2 SQIVND (reference sequence). Trimming stripped 7 bases from V and 1 base from J, with 13 bases between. This CDR3 is 14 amino acids long. Here the CDR3 reads CASTHGVDNYGYTF. DNA of the CDR3: TGTGCCAGTACCCACGGGGTGGATAACTATGGCTACACCTTC.

V is TRBV9 and J is TRBJ2-7, with TRBD2 matching 10 bases. The CDR3 extends over 14 amino acids. The germline V gene encodes CDR1 SGDLS and CDR2 YYNGEE. The V and J ends lost 4 bases and 2 bases, in that order; junction bases with no gene match: 3. In DNA, the CDR3 is TGTGCCAGCAGCTCTAGCGGGGGCGCCTACGAGCAGTACTTC. Translated, it gives CASSSSGGAYEQYF.